The 13 T cell receptor beta chains reported below all come from one sample, sequenced in a study of blood T cells in healthy people across ages. Primers used in a second PCR of about 6 to 12 cycles were a sample-barcoded 5' primer and a J-beta primer mix. A single record per CDR3 protein comes from TCRdb applying MiXCR to the 5' RACE reads. The sample lists more than 500,000 distinct CDR3 sequences, over 25% occurring once. The same data also went into a second study, on T cells of mothers and their children.

Sequencing was carried out using blood. These receptors originate from a boy younger than 10 in good health.

This clonotype has a handful of counts. The rearrangement uses TRBV12-3 or TRBV12-4 and TRBJ2-1; D is uncertain. There are 12 residues in the CDR3. Trimming cost V 11 bases and J 7 bases, with 15 bases left between them. The CDR3 DNA is TGTGCCTCCCAAATTATGGTAAATGAGCAGTTCTTC. Its translation: CASQIMVNEQFF.

The CDR3 nucleotides are TGCAGTGCTAATTTGGGACTAGCGGGAGGCGGAACCAAAAACATTCAGTACTTC. Amino acid sequence: CSANLGLAGGGTKNIQYF. The chain employs TRBV20-1 and TRBJ2-4; 15 positions agree with TRBD2. CDR3 length equals 18 residues. Germline lookup yields CDR1 DFQATT and CDR2 SNEGSKA (reference sequence). V lost 4 bases, J lost 2 bases, and 9 bases stayed unmatched.

This chain uses TRBV20-1 with TRBJ2-2, with D possibly TRBD2 on 6 matching bases. Trimming shortened V by 7 bases and J by 4 bases, and 19 bases separated the two germline ends. Germline V gene lookup returns CDR1 DFQATT and CDR2 SNEGSKA (reference sequence). The CDR3 sequence is 15 residues long. CDR3 bases: TGCAGTGGGCTAATGGAGGGGCCGAGCACCGGGGAGCTGTTTTTT. This encodes CSGLMEGPSTGELFF.

This clonotype turned up a few times. This chain uses TRBV5-1 with TRBJ1-4; TRBD1 aligns across 8 bases. Trimming at V came to 0 bases and at J to 8 bases, leaving 6 bases not matched to a gene. CDR1 and CDR2 from the germline V gene are SGHRS and YFSETQ. The CDR3 extends over 15 amino acids. The CDR3 sequence is CASSLEGTGREKLFF. The CDR3 bases are TGCGCCAGCAGCTTGGAAGGGACAGGACGGGAAAAACTGTTTTTT.

This clonotype was observed a handful of times. The V call is TRBV7-2, the J call TRBJ1-4; 8 positions match TRBD1. The CDR3 has 14 amino acids. With 5 bases clipped from V and 4 bases from J, the junction kept 3 bases outside the gene matches. Germline V gene lookup returns CDR1 SGHTA and CDR2 FQGNSA. The CDR3 region has the DNA TGTGCCAGCAGCCCGGACAGGGATAATGAAAAACTGTTTTTT. Residues: CASSPDRDNEKLFF.

V and J are TRBV7-3 and TRBJ2-2; 9 nucleotides agree with TRBD1. CDR3 length equals 16 residues. The trim removed 9 bases at V and 4 bases at J, leaving 12 bases unmatched. Germline CDR1 is SGHTA and CDR2 is FQGTGA. The CDR3 loop reads CASKGTGSAGTGELFF. CDR3 DNA: TGTGCCAGTAAGGGGACAGGGTCCGCGGGCACCGGGGAGCTGTTTTTT.

Only a few counts were recorded for this clonotype. The gene calls are TRBV2 and TRBJ1-1, with D unclear. Trimming removed 4 bases at V and 6 bases at J, with 15 bases between. Germline CDR1 and CDR2: SNHLY and FYNNEI. The length of the CDR3 is 14 residues. The CDR3: CASSVKGLGSEAFF. CDR3 sequence (DNA): TGTGCCAGCAGTGTGAAAGGGTTAGGGTCTGAAGCTTTCTTT.

This sequence joins TRBV20-1 and TRBJ1-2; D unclear. V was shortened by 6 bases and J by 0 bases, with 11 bases between the two germline ends. CDR1 and CDR2 (germline): DFQATT, SNEGSKA (reference sequence). The length of the CDR3 is 13 residues. This CDR3 is CSAKTEANYGYTF. DNA of the CDR3: TGCAGTGCAAAAACAGAGGCTAACTATGGCTACACCTTC.

This clonotype was seen a handful of times. This chain connects TRBV5-1 to TRBJ1-1; D is perhaps TRBD1 (6 bases). Germline V gene sequence: CDR1 SGHRS, CDR2 YFSETQ. The ends were cut back, 3 bases at V and 0 bases at J, with 9 bases in the middle. The CDR3 runs 14 residues. The CDR3 loop reads CASSSGQMNTEAFF. In nucleotides, the CDR3 is TGCGCCAGCAGCTCCGGACAGATGAACACTGAAGCTTTCTTT. The full variable domain, with the rest looked up from reference TRBV5-1 and TRBJ1-1, is KAGVTQTPRYLIKTRGQQVTLSCSPISGHRSVSWYQQTPGQGLQFLFEYFSETQRNKGNFPGRFSGRQFSNSRSEMNVSTLELGDSALYLCASSSGQMNTEAFFGQGTRLTVV.

The chain recombines TRBV2 with TRBJ1-6; 9 bases align to TRBD1. The CDR3 totals 15 residues. The trim removed 6 bases at V and 8 bases at J, leaving 8 bases unmatched. CDR1 and CDR2 from the germline V gene are SNHLY and FYNNEI. This CDR3 reads CASSPGTGWDSPLHF. In nucleotides, the CDR3 is TGTGCCAGCAGCCCCGGGACAGGGTGGGATTCACCCCTCCACTTT.

This rearrangement joins TRBV10-2 to TRBJ2-5; TRBD2 matches at 7 bases. The last part of the DNA fits TRBJ2-1 better; the J call may be wrong. The germline V gene encodes CDR1 WSHSY and CDR2 SAAADI. CDR3 length equals 15 residues. Here the CDR3 reads CASSESRRGRDEQFF. The CDR3 DNA sequence: TGCGCCAGCAGTGAGTCCAGGCGGGGGAGGGATGAGCAGTTCTTC.

This clonotype showed up many times. The chain combines TRBV7-9 with TRBJ1-5; no firm D call. The CDR3 length is 12 residues. CDR1 and CDR2 (germline): SEHNR, FQNEAQ (reference sequence). Between the trimmed V and J ends, which lost 8 bases and 2 bases, there was a span of 7 bases. The DNA of the CDR3 is TGTGCCAGCCGGGCTGGCAATCAGCCCCAGCATTTT. It specifies CASRAGNQPQHF.

This clonotype was picked up a small number of times. CDR3 loop: CSVEVATEQYF. As DNA, the CDR3 is TGCAGCGTTGAAGTGGCTACCGAGCAGTACTTC. The V call is TRBV29-1, the J call TRBJ2-5; D not certain. The last part of the DNA fits TRBJ2-7 better; the J call may be wrong. The CDR3 length is 11 residues. Germline values: CDR1 SQVTM, CDR2 ANQGSEA.